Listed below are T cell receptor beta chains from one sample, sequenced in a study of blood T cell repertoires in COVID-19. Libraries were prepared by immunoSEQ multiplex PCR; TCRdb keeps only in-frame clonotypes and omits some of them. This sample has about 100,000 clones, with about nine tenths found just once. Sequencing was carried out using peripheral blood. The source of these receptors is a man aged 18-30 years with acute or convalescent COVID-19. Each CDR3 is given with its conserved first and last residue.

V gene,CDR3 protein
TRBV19,CASSIGGTGNHQPQHF
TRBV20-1,CSASNNSYNEQFF
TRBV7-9,CASSTGTGGEKLFF
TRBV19,CASSIVLTGTETQYF
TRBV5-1,CASSLAAGGTDTQYF
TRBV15,CATSSWPGGQETQYF
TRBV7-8,CASSTTARGVYSNQPQHF
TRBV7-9,CASSLVAGENSNQPQHF
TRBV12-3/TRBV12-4,CASRSTGINEQYF
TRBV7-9,CASSEQGPGNTIYF
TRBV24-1,CATSDPGLAGGPTDTQYF
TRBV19,CASRPEGLRTQYF
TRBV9,CASSPGQGADQPQHF
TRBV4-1,CASSQGEVSYNEQFF
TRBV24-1,CATSDSGGSYEQYF
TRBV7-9,CASSGSGTRKFNEQFF
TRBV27,CASSSSTGDNYGYTF
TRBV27,CASSSRTLANYGYTF
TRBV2,CASGEAAGLPYEQYF
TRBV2,CASSGGQGWSINEQFF
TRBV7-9,CASSSLTTGLTNEKLFF
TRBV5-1,CASSPQGAGADTQYF
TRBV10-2,CASSESVAGQDYGYTF
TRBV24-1,CATSRTGEVSDTQYF
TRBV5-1,CASSEGISTDTQYF
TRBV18,CASSPSLGQVNTGELFF
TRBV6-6,CASSPTEYGYTF
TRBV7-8,CASSLRDRGYQNTEAFF
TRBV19,CASSGHTQYF
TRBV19,CASSKEGGPYEQYF
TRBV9,CASSVAGGHEQYF
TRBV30,CAWSAGAYNEQFF
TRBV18,CASSPPTPSSGGAYNEQFF
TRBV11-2,CASRPLVGELFF
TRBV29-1,CSVKVGQYNEQFF
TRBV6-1,CASSESETGALQPYTF
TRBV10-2,CASSARQGVMNTEAFF
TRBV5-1,CASSLDVGGGEKLFF
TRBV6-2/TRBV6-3,CASSYSTPSRGGHYQPQHF